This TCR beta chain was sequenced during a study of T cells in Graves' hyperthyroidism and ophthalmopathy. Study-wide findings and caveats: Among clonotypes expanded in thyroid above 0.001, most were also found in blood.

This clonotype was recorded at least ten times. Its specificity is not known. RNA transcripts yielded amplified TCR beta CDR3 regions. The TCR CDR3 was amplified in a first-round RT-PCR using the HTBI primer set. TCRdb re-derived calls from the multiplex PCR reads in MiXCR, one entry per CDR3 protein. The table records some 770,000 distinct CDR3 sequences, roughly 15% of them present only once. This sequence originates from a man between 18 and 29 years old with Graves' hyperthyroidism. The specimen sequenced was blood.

The CDR3 DNA sequence: TGTGCCAGCAGTTTGATCGCCAATGAGCAGTTCTTC. Translation: CASSLIANEQFF. The chain employs TRBV28 and TRBJ2-1; D uncertain. The V gene lost 3 bases and the J gene lost 6 bases, with 6 bases spanning the gap. The CDR3 consists of 12 residues. Germline V gene sequence: CDR1 MDHEN, CDR2 SYDVKM.